The rows below give T cell receptor beta chains drawn from one sample of a study of blood T cell repertoires in COVID-19. Measured with immunoSEQ multiplex PCR; TCRdb has only the in-frame clones, and not every one. The sample contains about 250,000 clones, around 82% of which appear only once. Sequencing was carried out using PBMCs or T cells enriched from blood (not recorded which). All receptors derive from a woman in her thirties or forties who had been exposed to COVID-19. Both conserved end residues are part of each CDR3. Fields, in order: V gene, CDR3 length, CDR3 protein.

V gene: TRBV11-1; CDR3 length: 14; CDR3 protein: CASSQDRVNNEQFF
V gene: TRBV28; CDR3 length: 15; CDR3 protein: CASSLPTAYNQPQHF
V gene: TRBV7-9; CDR3 length: 13; CDR3 protein: CASSSGQYQPQHF
V gene: TRBV9; CDR3 length: 15; CDR3 protein: CASSGLGGQGSPLHF
V gene: TRBV4-2; CDR3 length: 14; CDR3 protein: CASSQDELVGELFF
V gene: TRBV12-5; CDR3 length: 15; CDR3 protein: CASATGAGGNYGYTF
V gene: TRBV29-1; CDR3 length: 12; CDR3 protein: CSVEHRDYGYTF
V gene: TRBV11-2; CDR3 length: 16; CDR3 protein: CASSLTRLVGTGELFF
V gene: TRBV19; CDR3 length: 16; CDR3 protein: CASSPIPVSSYNEQFF
V gene: TRBV6-5; CDR3 length: 15; CDR3 protein: CASRMGSSSYNEQFF
V gene: TRBV20-1; CDR3 length: 15; CDR3 protein: CSASLRDRRSTEAFF
V gene: TRBV4-1; CDR3 length: 14; CDR3 protein: CASSHGTFTGELFF
V gene: TRBV28; CDR3 length: 14; CDR3 protein: CASRTGQLNTEAFF
V gene: TRBV19; CDR3 length: 16; CDR3 protein: CASSHFEVFANQPQHF
V gene: TRBV11-2; CDR3 length: 14; CDR3 protein: CASSLAGMNEKLFF
V gene: TRBV19; CDR3 length: 13; CDR3 protein: CTRGGSNTGELFF
V gene: TRBV19; CDR3 length: 14; CDR3 protein: CASSISGGRTEAFF
V gene: TRBV9; CDR3 length: 15; CDR3 protein: CASSVAGEGNQPQHF
V gene: TRBV10-2; CDR3 length: 16; CDR3 protein: CASSDQWSIPNSPLHF
V gene: TRBV11-2; CDR3 length: 16; CDR3 protein: CASSLVYRPSKETQYF
V gene: TRBV29-1; CDR3 length: 12; CDR3 protein: CSGLTLNTEAFF
V gene: TRBV19; CDR3 length: 15; CDR3 protein: CASSSPGGAYYGYTF
V gene: TRBV19; CDR3 length: 14; CDR3 protein: CASSRGDSGSPLHF
V gene: TRBV6-5; CDR3 length: 14; CDR3 protein: CASSYMGTDYEQYF
V gene: TRBV2; CDR3 length: 14; CDR3 protein: CASSEETGMQPQHF
V gene: TRBV5-1; CDR3 length: 15; CDR3 protein: CASSPEVDHNYGYTF
V gene: TRBV5-4; CDR3 length: 13; CDR3 protein: CASSLQGNQPQHF
V gene: TRBV6-5; CDR3 length: 15; CDR3 protein: CASSYSGTGYDTQYF
V gene: TRBV14; CDR3 length: 15; CDR3 protein: CASSQEGQVNSPLHF
V gene: TRBV6-1; CDR3 length: 15; CDR3 protein: CASSDGSGGQETQYF
V gene: TRBV18; CDR3 length: 18; CDR3 protein: CASTPNVRDTTRYNEQFF
V gene: TRBV15; CDR3 length: 13; CDR3 protein: CATSTSRDRGYTF
V gene: TRBV9; CDR3 length: 16; CDR3 protein: CASSVAAGDRNTEAFF
V gene: TRBV7-3; CDR3 length: 16; CDR3 protein: CASSFTGGTLDTEAFF
V gene: TRBV6-5; CDR3 length: 14; CDR3 protein: CASSTTGEGNTIYF
V gene: TRBV2; CDR3 length: 11; CDR3 protein: CASSVSHEQYF
V gene: TRBV11-2; CDR3 length: 17; CDR3 protein: CASSLVMGGPPGNTIYF